The rows below give T cell receptor beta chains drawn from one sample of a study of read filtering for tumor transcriptome and immune sequencing. TCRdb used MiXCR to reprocess the reads, holding one entry per CDR3 protein. The repertoire has approximately 62,000 distinct CDR3 sequences, roughly 19% of them found once; the top ten carry about a tenth. What was sequenced was a population of CD138-negative cells sorted from bone marrow. These receptors were obtained from a donor at least 40 years old with multiple myeloma. CDR3s include the opening cysteine and the closing phenylalanine or tryptophan. D genes are given only for firm matches. The size field is filled for only some rows; it gives once, few, many or a size class.

j_call: TRBJ1-1; d_call: .; v_call: TRBV5-5; clone_size: many; cdr3_nt: TGTGCCAGCAGCTTTAATACCATGAACACTGAAGCTTTCTTT; cdr3_aa: CASSFNTMNTEAFF
j_call: TRBJ2-1; d_call: .; v_call: TRBV5-6; clone_size: many; cdr3_nt: TGTGCCAGCAGCTCGGAGTTATTGTTCTTC; cdr3_aa: CASSSELLFF
j_call: TRBJ2-1; d_call: TRBD1; v_call: TRBV12-3/TRBV12-4; clone_size: many; cdr3_nt: TGTGCCAGCAGACCGGGACAGGGGGCCTACAATGAGCAGTTCTTC; cdr3_aa: CASRPGQGAYNEQFF
j_call: TRBJ2-7; d_call: .; v_call: TRBV6-5; clone_size: many; cdr3_nt: TGTGCCAGCAGTTACTCGAAGGTGGATCCGAGCTCCTACGAGCAGTACTTC; cdr3_aa: CASSYSKVDPSSYEQYF
j_call: TRBJ1-5; d_call: .; v_call: TRBV21-1; clone_size: few; cdr3_nt: TGTGCCACCCCCGAGAGGTTAAGCAATCAGCCCCAGCATTTT; cdr3_aa: CATPERLSNQPQHF
j_call: TRBJ2-7; d_call: .; v_call: TRBV4-1; clone_size: .; cdr3_nt: TGTGCCAGCCGCCAAGTGGACGGAGCCTACGAGCAGTACTTC; cdr3_aa: CASRQVDGAYEQYF
j_call: TRBJ2-1; d_call: TRBD2; v_call: TRBV7-3; clone_size: few; cdr3_nt: TGTGCCAGCAGCTCTGAAGGACTAGCCGCCAATGAGCAGTTCTTC; cdr3_aa: CASSSEGLAANEQFF
j_call: TRBJ2-7; d_call: .; v_call: TRBV29-1; clone_size: .; cdr3_nt: TGCAGCGTGTTCCCTCTCGGCGCCAACTACGAGCAGTACTTC; cdr3_aa: CSVFPLGANYEQYF
j_call: TRBJ2-7; d_call: .; v_call: TRBV7-9; clone_size: many; cdr3_nt: TGTGCCAGCAGCAGAGCAGGGCGGGCGCAGTACTTC; cdr3_aa: CASSRAGRAQYF
j_call: TRBJ1-1; d_call: .; v_call: TRBV7-2; clone_size: medium-sized; cdr3_nt: TGTGCCAGCAGCGCCTTTGGGACAACAAACACTGAAGCTTTCTTT; cdr3_aa: CASSAFGTTNTEAFF
j_call: TRBJ2-5; d_call: TRBD2; v_call: TRBV23-1; clone_size: .; cdr3_nt: TGCGCCAGCAGTCAACCGTCTAGCGGGTACCAAGAGACCCAGTACTTC; cdr3_aa: CASSQPSSGYQETQYF
j_call: TRBJ2-1; d_call: .; v_call: TRBV19; clone_size: .; cdr3_nt: TGTGCCAGTAGTATATCCCTCCCGAGCTCCTACAATGAGCAGTTCTTC; cdr3_aa: CASSISLPSSYNEQFF
j_call: TRBJ1-2; d_call: .; v_call: TRBV10-2; clone_size: .; cdr3_nt: TGCGCCAGCAGTGCAGACTACGGCAACACCTTC; cdr3_aa: CASSADYGNTF